Below, one TCR beta chain is given with its context. This sample stems from a study of blood T cells in healthy people across ages. Donors ranged from roughly 6 to 100 years old and were healthy Caucasians in Russia. Per sample, a minimum of 6 million PBMCs were isolated. With each sample, at least 6 micrograms of total RNA were extracted. Through a sample-barcoded 5' primer and a J-beta primer mix, a second PCR was run for roughly 6 to 11 cycles. MiXCR, run by TCRdb on the 5' RACE reads, gives a single entry per CDR3 protein. Among approximately 800,000 distinct CDR3 sequences listed, over 45% were seen once. This CDR3 spans 21 amino acids. Germline values: CDR1 SGHTA, CDR2 FQGTGA. With 5 bases removed from V and 4 bases from J, the gap between germline ends came to 36 bases.

Sample: blood. The origin of this receptor is a man aged 25 to 40 in good health. The V and J genes are TRBV7-3 and TRBJ2-7; D is possibly TRBD1 or TRBD2 (7 bases each). The CDR3 is CASSPKRQFRQGGGGPYEQYF. The CDR3 DNA is TGTGCCAGCAGCCCCAAGCGTCAGTTTCGACAGGGAGGGGGGGGTCCGTACGAGCAGTACTTC.